Each of the 25 T cell receptor beta chains below was sequenced from the same sample in a study of radiotherapy plus CTLA-4 blockade in lung cancer (dated by TCRdb to about 2018). The receptor library was made with the immunoSEQ multiplex PCR assay. This is the immuneACCESS table as TCRdb keeps it, with only in-frame sequences that have V and J called. A part of the clones is gone; compared with another copy, unresolved V genes explain less than half, and the rest is unexplained. This sample has about 94,000 clones in its table, and roughly 80% of those were observed once. The ten biggest clones cover about a quarter of the sample. Sample: peripheral blood, taken from a patient treated with radiotherapy plus ipilimumab. The source is a human donor with non-small cell lung cancer that progressed on radiotherapy plus ipilimumab.

V gene TRBV11-2 combines with J gene TRBJ2-1; the D is unclear. The CDR3 is 13 amino acids. The V gene lost 2 bases and the J gene lost 9 bases, with 11 bases spanning the gap. The V gene's germline CDR1 is SGHAT and CDR2 FQNNGV. CDR3 region: CASSLSKGSEQFF. The DNA for the CDR3 is TGTGCCAGCAGCTTAAGTAAGGGCAGTGAGCAGTTCTTC.

The V and J genes are TRBV6-1 and TRBJ2-1; no clear D gene. This CDR3 is 11 amino acids long. Per the germline V gene, CDR1 is MNHNS and CDR2 is SASEGT. Trimming cost V 7 bases and J 10 bases, with 11 bases left between them. The CDR3 spells CASTSFGEQFF. In DNA form, the CDR3 reads TGTGCCAGCACCTCCTTTGGGGAGCAGTTCTTC.

V and J are TRBV5-6 and TRBJ2-7; maybe TRBD1 (5 bases). There are 13 residues in the CDR3. Germline V lookup: CDR1 SGHDT, CDR2 YYEEEE. The germline V and J ends were trimmed by 1 base and 6 bases, with 11 bases remaining between them. CDR3 region: CASSLLVQGEQYF. The CDR3 nucleotides are TGTGCCAGCAGCTTGCTCGTGCAGGGCGAGCAGTACTTC.

J is TRBJ1-2 and V is TRBV7-9; D remains unclear. Trimming took 1 base from V and 10 from J, leaving 7 bases between them. The CDR3 runs to 11 residues. Germline CDR1 and CDR2: SEHNR and FQNEAQ (reference sequence). This CDR3 reads CASSLDPHYTF. The CDR3 DNA reads as TGTGCCAGCAGCTTAGACCCTCACTACACCTTC.

This chain links TRBV15 with TRBJ2-1; perhaps TRBD2 as D (6 bases). With 0 bases removed from V and 7 bases from J, the gap between germline ends came to 19 bases. The CDR3 totals 17 residues. Per the germline V gene, CDR1 is LNHNV and CDR2 is YYDKDF (reference sequence). In DNA form, the CDR3 reads TGTGCCACCAGCAGAGATCGCTATAGCGGCCCGGGGAATGAGCAGTTCTTC. This gives the protein CATSRDRYSGPGNEQFF.

V usage is TRBV28 and J usage is TRBJ1-3; D gene ambiguous. V lost 6 bases, J lost 3 bases, and 15 bases lay in between. Germline values: CDR1 MDHEN, CDR2 SYDVKM. The CDR3 totals 15 residues. The DNA of the CDR3 is TGTGCCAGCAGGCTAAGGGATTTGGATGGAAACACCATATATTTT. This codes for CASRLRDLDGNTIYF.

In DNA, the CDR3 is TGTGCCAACGAGGGCGGGAAACCTGGAAACACCATATATTTT. Its protein product is CANEGGKPGNTIYF. The gene calls are TRBV28 and TRBJ1-3; D uncertain. From germline, CDR1 is MDHEN and CDR2 SYDVKM. V shed 10 bases and J shed 2 bases, with 15 bases lying between them. This CDR3 region has 14 residues.

This chain joins TRBV19 and TRBJ1-2; no clear D. The germline CDR1 and CDR2 sequences are LNHDA and SQIVND (reference sequence). Trimming removed 6 bases at V and 0 bases at J, with 14 bases between. The CDR3 is 15 amino acids. Here the CDR3 DNA reads TGTGCCAGTAGCCTTAGCGACGGACCTAACTATGGCTACACCTTC. Translation gives CASSLSDGPNYGYTF.

This clone was counted only a few times. The chain recombines TRBV7-3 with TRBJ2-1; TRBD1 matches 9 bases. Per germline, CDR1 SGHTA and CDR2 FQGTGA. V gave up 5 bases and J gave up 6 bases; unmatched junction bases: 2. The CDR3 covers 13 residues. CDR3 nucleotide sequence: TGTGCCAGCAGCGGACAGGGGAGCAATGAGCAGTTCTTC. Amino acid sequence: CASSGQGSNEQFF.

There are a few counts of this clone. J is TRBJ1-5 and V is TRBV7-9; D unclear. The V gene lost 1 base and the J gene lost 7 bases, with 14 bases spanning the gap. Germline V gene lookup returns CDR1 SEHNR and CDR2 FQNEAQ (reference sequence). CDR3 length: 15 residues. In nucleotides, the CDR3 is TGTGCCAGCAGCTTAGGGTTTGCACGGAACCAGCCCCAGCATTTT. Translating gives CASSLGFARNQPQHF.

The rearrangement joins TRBV14 to TRBJ2-3; no firm D call. Trimming shortened V by 4 bases and J by 4 bases, and 9 bases separated the two germline ends. This CDR3 is built from 13 residues. CDR1 and CDR2 from the germline V gene are SGHDN and FVKESK. CDR3 loop: CASSPQPPDTQYF. CDR3 coding DNA: TGTGCCAGCAGCCCCCAGCCCCCAGATACGCAGTATTTT.

The gene calls are TRBV10-3 and TRBJ1-2; D gene uncertain. V was pared by 6 bases and J by 2 bases, with 13 bases between. The CDR3 loop spans 14 amino acids. Germline lookup yields CDR1 ENHRY and CDR2 SYGVKD. DNA of the CDR3: TGTGCCATCAGGGAAAATATCGGCAACTATGGCTACACCTTC. This translates into CAIRENIGNYGYTF.

This sequence joins TRBV6-6 and TRBJ2-7; D perhaps matches TRBD1 (6 bases). Trimming cost V 0 bases and J 7 bases, with 16 bases left between them. Looked up from germline, CDR1 is MNHNY and CDR2 is SVGAGI (reference sequence). The CDR3 consists of 15 residues. The CDR3 sequence: CASSYSSTGSYEQYF. CDR3 DNA: TGTGCCAGCAGTTACTCGTCTACAGGGTCGTATGAGCAGTACTTC.

This chain connects TRBV2 to TRBJ1-1; possible D gene TRBD1, 6 bases. The CDR3 spans 13 residues. Trimming left V 6 bases short and J 4 bases short, with 12 bases between. Germline assignment: CDR1 SNHLY and CDR2 FYNNEI. CDR3 coding DNA: TGTGCCAGCAGCGGACAGTGGGGCACTGAAGCTTTCTTT. Protein: CASSGQWGTEAFF.

J is TRBJ1-4 and V is TRBV27; the D is unclear. Trimming removed 5 bases from V and 0 bases from J, with 10 bases in between. The CDR3 runs to 15 residues. From germline, CDR1 is MNHEY and CDR2 SMNVEV (reference sequence). The CDR3 DNA is TGTGCCAGCAGTCCTTGGCCTGCAACTAATGAAAAACTGTTTTTT. Its protein product is CASSPWPATNEKLFF.

This clone is deemed medium-sized. The chain joins TRBV6-1 to TRBJ1-1, with D unresolved. The CDR3 runs to 11 residues. Per the germline V gene, CDR1 is MNHNS and CDR2 is SASEGT. The V end was cut by 8 bases, the J end by 1 base, with 5 bases between. CDR3: CASPANTEAFF. The CDR3 nucleotides read TGTGCCAGCCCGGCGAACACTGAAGCTTTCTTT.

The CDR3 loop is CASSPGTSSYEQYF. The CDR3 DNA reads TGTGCCAGCAGCCCCGGGACTAGCTCCTACGAGCAGTACTTC. The chain links TRBV5-4 to TRBJ2-7; 8 positions match TRBD2. Germline lookup yields CDR1 SGHNT and CDR2 YYREEE (reference sequence). The CDR3 is made up of 14 amino acids. Trimming removed 4 bases from V and 0 bases from J; junction bases left unmatched: 3.

The CDR3: CASSLGYSAPKNIQYF. The CDR3 DNA reads TGTGCCAGCAGCTTAGGGTACAGTGCCCCCAAAAACATTCAGTACTTC. The chain carries TRBV11-2 and TRBJ2-4; D ambiguous. This CDR3 contains 16 residues. The ends were cut back, 1 base at V and 2 bases at J, with 12 bases in the middle. Looked up from germline, CDR1 is SGHAT and CDR2 is FQNNGV.

In its sample, this clone was seen a few times. The J gene is TRBJ2-5, the V gene TRBV12-5; the D is unclear. The length of the CDR3 is 13 residues. V lost 0 bases and J lost 5, with 7 bases in between. Per germline, CDR1 LGHNT and CDR2 FRNRAP. The CDR3 protein is CASGLVAGETQYF. CDR3 sequence (DNA): TGTGCTAGTGGTTTGGTGGCCGGGGAGACCCAGTACTTC.

The chain uses TRBV2 and TRBJ2-5; 7 nucleotides align to TRBD2. Germline V gives CDR1 SNHLY, CDR2 FYNNEI. The ends lost 1 base at V and 1 base at J; junction bases unmatched: 9. This CDR3 has 17 amino acids. The CDR3 reads CASSEGSLAAFQETQYF. In nucleotides, the CDR3 is TGTGCCAGCAGTGAAGGGAGCCTAGCGGCGTTCCAAGAGACCCAGTACTTC.

V is TRBV13 and J is TRBJ2-4; D ambiguous. This CDR3 region has 15 residues. V lost 2 bases and J 0 bases, leaving 8 bases between the germline ends. The germline gives CDR1 PRHDT, CDR2 FYEKMQ (reference sequence). The CDR3 DNA reads as TGTGCCAGCAGCTTACGAGTAGTAGCCAAAAACATTCAGTACTTC. Amino acid sequence: CASSLRVVAKNIQYF.

The chain couples TRBV5-8 to TRBJ2-7; perhaps D is TRBD1 or TRBD2 (5 bases each). Germline CDR1 is SGHTS and CDR2 is YDEGEE. V shed 0 bases and J shed 7 bases, with 8 bases lying between them. CDR3 length equals 12 residues. CDR3 bases: TGTGCCAGCAGCTTGGGGGGGTCGGAGCAGTACGTC. Translation gives CASSLGGSEQYV.

The chain has TRBV30 and TRBJ1-5, with a possible D match to TRBD1 (5 bases). V shed 0 bases and J shed 3 bases, with 12 bases lying between them. CDR1 is GTSNPN, CDR2 SVGIG, per germline (reference sequence). The CDR3 sequence is 15 residues long. CDR3 bases: TGTGCCTGGAGTGTACTGGGGGACCTCAATCAGCCCCAGCATTTT. This sequence encodes CAWSVLGDLNQPQHF.

The rearrangement links TRBV29-1 to TRBJ2-7; D might be TRBD2 (5 bases). V lost 8 bases and J 2 bases, leaving 13 bases between the germline ends. The germline CDR1 and CDR2 sequences are SQVTM and ANQGSEA. The CDR3 has 12 residues. The CDR3 region has the DNA TGCAGCATTCTGACGGGAACCTACGAGCAGTACGTC. It encodes CSILTGTYEQYV.

V gene TRBV29-1 combines with J gene TRBJ1-1; TRBD1 matches 7 bases. Germline V gene data show CDR1 as SQVTM and CDR2 as ANQGSEA. V lost 5 bases, J lost 4 bases, and 10 bases stayed unmatched. The CDR3 has 14 amino acids. The CDR3 sequence is CSVLLGAGGTEAFF. The CDR3 DNA sequence: TGCAGCGTTCTGCTTGGGGCAGGGGGCACTGAAGCTTTCTTT.